Sequencing of this T cell receptor beta chain was carried out in a study of CD8+ T cells in alopecia areata (dated by TCRdb to 2016 to 2019). As for the study more broadly: Treated patients were enrolled in an open-label pilot trial of oral tofacitinib at 5 to 10 mg twice daily for moderate-to-severe alopecia areata. On the human side, TCRbeta sequencing was run on scalp tissue and on sorted CD4+ and CD8+ peripheral blood T cells from healthy controls and from alopecia areata patients with either patchy or totalis/universalis disease. Tofacitinib was administered for 6 to 18 months, and 6 months of follow-up off drug were then conducted to assess delayed response and recurrence. High-throughput TCRbeta sequencing was used to examine T cell clonal expansion in alopecia areata in both the C3H/HeJ mouse model and human patients. RNA came from the PAXgene miRNA kit for fixed scalp, the miRNeasy kit for PBMCs, and the RNeasy kit for mouse skin. For the treated patients, the SALT score, which quantifies what percentage of scalp surface area is affected, served as the measure of disease severity. Amplification of TCRbeta CDR3 regions was done by immunoSEQ multiplex PCR using 35 Vbeta forward primers and 13 Jbeta reverse primers. Biopsies were taken from tofacitinib-treated patients at baseline and at 4 and 24 weeks of treatment, and a later scalp biopsy was taken in several of the tofacitinib-treated patients. Clonality in the scalp was compared among normal scalp (n=4), patchy alopecia areata scalp (n=8), and alopecia totalis/universalis scalp (n=8).

The sample's time point label, decoded: around 28 days on oral tofacitinib. What this sample's treatment or condition label stands for: oral pan-JAK inhibitor, 5-10 mg twice daily. Lesional scalp punch biopsies and peripheral blood were collected from alopecia areata patients. After PBMCs were isolated by density centrifugation and stained for CD3, CD4 and CD8, a FACSAria was used to sort CD4+ and CD8+ T cells. Note on this clone: Its antigen specificity is not known. The record has no base qualities; no much larger clone is one base away.

V is cut back by 4 bases and J by 3 bases, with 4 bases in the junction unmatched. The cysteine opens and the phenylalanine closes a CDR3 of 15 amino acids. Only the CDR3 region is kept as DNA, spanning 45 bases read in frame from base 1. As encoded in the germline V gene, CDR1 is MNHEY while CDR2 is SVGAGI. The library was prepared using the immunoSEQ multiplex PCR assay. For TCR sequencing, RNA was extracted from every sample and reverse transcribed into cDNA to serve as template. SuperScript III was used for first-strand cDNA synthesis, primed with a 2:1 mix of oligo-dT and random hexamers. A synthetic immune receptor repertoire was used to gauge amplification bias, and whatever bias remained was removed computationally. The authors' analysis ran thus. Raw reads were preprocessed to remove errors, and CDR3 was defined according to IMGT conventions as the region from the conserved cysteine to phenylalanine. Clonality was computed as 1 minus the Shannon entropy, with the entropy normalized by log2 of the number of productive unique TCRs. Whether each scalp clone was CD4 or CD8 was inferred by checking scalp TCRbeta sequences against the CD4 and CD8 repertoires from sorted blood. TCRdb holds this immuneACCESS table with in-frame rearrangements only. Some clones are missing; in checked studies, unresolved V genes explain under half, and the rest has no known cause. V and J calls and clone size are copied from that table; D and trimming were computed from the DNA. A total of roughly 190,000 clones appear in this sample, 55% to 70% of them only once. The top ten clones comprise 0.65% to 0.7% of the sample.

Findings and caveats that apply to the study as a whole: The treated cohort was small, with a single nonresponder, so links between baseline CD8+ expansion and response need larger studies. Scalp clonality and the number of expanded CD8+ clones among the top 100 scalp clones were significantly decreased by tofacitinib. Resident alphabeta T cells in normal human skin are also sequenced, complicating scalp TCR repertoire analysis, unlike mouse skin dominated by gammadelta T cells. During tofacitinib treatment, many expanded lesional clones remained in scalp and blood, and this persistence may partly explain relapse after treatment is stopped. Compared with mice, TCR sequences shared between patients were less clear, possibly partly because of HLA diversity across the patient population. Compared with normal scalp, lesional scalp, particularly in alopecia totalis/universalis, had higher clonality and more expanded CD8+ clones, which suggests antigenic drive.

This chain joins TRBV6-5 to TRBJ2-5, with 11 bases matching TRBD2. The sequencing used CD4+ T cells sorted from blood, collected at week 4, from a patient treated with tofacitinib. The sequence came from a human donor with alopecia areata. The CDR3 protein is CASSFGTSGKETQYF. The bases are TGTGCCAGCAGTTTTGGGACTAGCGGAAAAGAGACCCAGTACTTC.